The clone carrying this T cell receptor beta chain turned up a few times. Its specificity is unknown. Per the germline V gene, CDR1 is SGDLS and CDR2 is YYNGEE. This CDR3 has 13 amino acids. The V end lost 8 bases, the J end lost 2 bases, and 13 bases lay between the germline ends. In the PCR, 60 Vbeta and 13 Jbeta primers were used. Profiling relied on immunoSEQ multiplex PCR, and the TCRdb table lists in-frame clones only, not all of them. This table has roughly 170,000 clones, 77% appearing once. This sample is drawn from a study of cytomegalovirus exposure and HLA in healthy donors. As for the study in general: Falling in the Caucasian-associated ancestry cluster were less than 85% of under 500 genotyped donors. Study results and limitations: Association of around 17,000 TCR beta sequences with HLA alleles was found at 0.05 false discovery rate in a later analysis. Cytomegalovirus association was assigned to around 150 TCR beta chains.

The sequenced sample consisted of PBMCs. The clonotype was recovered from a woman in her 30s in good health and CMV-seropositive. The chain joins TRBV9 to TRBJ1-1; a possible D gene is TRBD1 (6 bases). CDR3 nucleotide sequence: TGTGCCAGTACTAGACAGGATAACACTGAAGCTTTCTTT. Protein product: CASTRQDNTEAFF. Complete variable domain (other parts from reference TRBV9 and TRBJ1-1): DSGVTQTPKHLITATGQRVTLRCSPRSGDLSVYWYQQSLDQGLQFLIQYYNGEERAKGNILERFSAQQFPDLHSELNLSSLELGDSALYFCASTRQDNTEAFFGQGTRLTVV.